Shown below are 17 T cell receptor beta chains from a single sample sequenced in a study of cytomegalovirus exposure and HLA in healthy donors. The PCR employed 60 Vbeta primers together with 13 Jbeta primers. Sequencing was performed with immunoSEQ multiplex PCR; in TCRdb, only in-frame clones are kept and a portion is missing. There are some 200,000 clones in the sample; about 83% occur only once, and 1.4% lies in the top ten. Sequences were obtained from PBMCs. The receptors were gathered from a girl aged 10-17 years in good health and CMV-seronegative.

This chain joins TRBV6-5 and TRBJ1-2; D gene ambiguous. The CDR3 consists of 11 residues. Looked up from germline, CDR1 is MNHEY and CDR2 is SVGAGI. The V end lost 5 bases, the J end lost 8 bases, and 9 bases lay between the germline ends. CDR3 DNA sequence: TGTGCCAGCAGTCGCGGGAGCGGCTACACCTTC. Translated, it gives CASSRGSGYTF.

The J gene is TRBJ2-5, the V gene TRBV7-2, with a weak D call TRBD2 (6 bases). The J call may not be correct, given that the DNA end is closer to TRBJ2-7. Germline V gene data show CDR1 as SGHTA and CDR2 as FQGNSA. This CDR3 has 14 amino acids. In DNA, the CDR3 is TGTGCCAGCAGCACGCCCGCGGGGACCTACGAGCAGTACTTC. Protein sequence: CASSTPAGTYEQYF.

The V call is TRBV6-5, the J call TRBJ1-2; D ambiguous. The CDR3 has 13 residues. Trimming removed 8 bases from V and 8 bases from J, with 18 bases in between. Germline V CDR1 and CDR2: MNHEY, SVGAGI. CDR3 bases: TGTGCCAGCTCTAACCGAGGTGAAGCCGGCTACACCTTC. This translates into CASSNRGEAGYTF.

This clone was seen a single time. The genes are TRBV28 and TRBJ2-5; D gene ambiguous. The end of the DNA is better explained by TRBJ2-7, so the J call may be wrong. Germline V gives CDR1 MDHEN, CDR2 SYDVKM. The CDR3 is 12 amino acids. The CDR3 DNA is TGTGCCAGCAGTTCCCGCTTCTACGAGCAGTACTTC. Residues: CASSSRFYEQYF.

This chain joins TRBV6-5 and TRBJ1-1; TRBD1 agrees at 7 bases. The length of the CDR3 is 14 residues. V shed 6 bases, J shed 1 base, and the junction held 5 bases outside the gene matches. CDR1 MNHEY and CDR2 SVGAGI come from the germline V gene. The CDR3, as DNA: TGTGCCAGCAGACATACAGGGGCGAACACTGAAGCTTTCTTT. Residues: CASRHTGANTEAFF.

V and J are TRBV28 and TRBJ1-1, with 7 positions matching TRBD1. The trim removed 6 bases at V and 12 bases at J, leaving 7 bases unmatched. The CDR3 contains 11 residues. Germline CDR1 MDHEN, CDR2 SYDVKM. This CDR3 reads CASREGAGSFF. CDR3 sequence (DNA): TGTGCCAGCAGAGAGGGGGCCGGGTCTTTCTTT.

This sequence joins TRBV7-2 and TRBJ1-5, with D possibly being TRBD1 (5 bases). There are 13 residues in the CDR3. Germline V lookup: CDR1 SGHTA, CDR2 FQGNSA. V shed 1 base and J shed 9 bases, with 10 bases lying between them. DNA of the CDR3: TGTGCCAGCAGCTTAGTCCAGGGCGGGCCCCAGCATTTT. It is translated as CASSLVQGGPQHF.

The rearrangement joins TRBV28 to TRBJ1-2; 8 bases match TRBD1. With V trimmed by 3 bases and J by 4 bases, 4 bases remained unmatched. The CDR3 is made up of 14 amino acids. Per the germline V gene, CDR1 is MDHEN and CDR2 is SYDVKM. The chain's CDR3 is CASSLGGQVYGYTF. The CDR3 nucleotides are TGTGCCAGCAGTTTGGGGGGACAGGTCTATGGCTACACCTTC.

The chain combines TRBV19 with TRBJ1-1; TRBD1 matches at 8 bases. V lost 8 bases and J lost 2; bases outside the gene matches: 13. Germline V gene lookup returns CDR1 LNHDA and CDR2 SQIVND (reference sequence). The CDR3 is made up of 16 amino acids. This chain's CDR3 is CASRAQVTGDNTEAFF. In DNA, the CDR3 is TGTGCCAGTCGCGCCCAGGTGACAGGGGACAACACTGAAGCTTTCTTT.

This clone showed up just a few times. The J gene is TRBJ1-3, the V gene TRBV2; 11 nucleotides line up with TRBD1. From germline, CDR1 is SNHLY and CDR2 FYNNEI. CDR3 length equals 15 residues. V gave up 2 bases and J gave up 9 bases; unmatched junction bases: 6. The CDR3 DNA reads as TGTGCCAGCAGTGAACGGACAGGGGGCTTCGGCACCATATATTTT. It encodes CASSERTGGFGTIYF.

The chain joins TRBV7-9 to TRBJ2-5; D is possibly TRBD1 (6 bases). Trimming left V 5 bases short and J 2 bases short, with 18 bases between. This CDR3 is 16 amino acids long. Looked up from germline, CDR1 is SEHNR and CDR2 is FQNEAQ (reference sequence). CDR3 in DNA: TGTGCCAGCAGCGCACGAAATTGGGGGCAACAAGAGACCCAGTACTTC. This encodes CASSARNWGQQETQYF.

The chain carries TRBV27 and TRBJ2-7, with D possibly being TRBD2 (6 bases). This CDR3 region has 16 residues. Trimming removed 5 bases from V and 2 bases from J, with 19 bases in between. Germline lookup yields CDR1 MNHEY and CDR2 SMNVEV (reference sequence). CDR3 sequence: CASSAPQSGPTYEQYF. DNA of the CDR3: TGTGCCAGCAGTGCCCCCCAGAGCGGGCCCACCTACGAGCAGTACTTC.

This clone was found once. V is TRBV27 and J is TRBJ2-7; D may be TRBD1 (6 bases). The germline V gene has CDR1 MNHEY and CDR2 SMNVEV (reference sequence). Deletions cut 7 bases from V and 4 bases from J, with 17 bases between. The CDR3 is made up of 14 amino acids. The CDR3 sequence is CASKRGTRGYEQYF. The CDR3 DNA reads as TGTGCCAGCAAGAGAGGAACGAGGGGGTACGAGCAGTACTTC.

The chain combines TRBV7-2 with TRBJ2-3, with 12 bases lining up with TRBD2. The CDR3 length is 17 residues. Germline-derived CDR1 and CDR2 are SGHTA and FQGNSA. The V and J ends lost 4 bases and 4 bases, in that order; junction bases with no gene match: 9. The CDR3 loop is CASSYSKTSGSADTQYF. The CDR3 DNA follows: TGTGCCAGCAGCTACTCAAAGACTAGCGGGAGTGCAGATACGCAGTATTTT.

This chain uses TRBV29-1 with TRBJ2-2, with 16 bases aligning to TRBD2. Per germline, CDR1 SQVTM and CDR2 ANQGSEA. The CDR3 runs 17 residues. The junction had 8 bases not matched to a gene; V was cut back by 7 bases and J by 3 bases. In DNA, the CDR3 is TGCAGCGCCCTGGGACTAGCGGGAGGGCCTGACACCGGGGAGCTGTTTTTT. Protein: CSALGLAGGPDTGELFF.

V and J are TRBV6-5 and TRBJ2-7; 8 bases line up with TRBD1. Germline V gene sequence: CDR1 MNHEY, CDR2 SVGAGI. Losses at the gene ends were 5 bases for V and 6 bases for J; bases not matched to a gene: 12. This CDR3 has 15 amino acids. The CDR3, as DNA: TGTGCCAGCAGTCCAAGGACAGGGACGAGGGGCGAGCAGTACTTC. This gives the protein CASSPRTGTRGEQYF.

CDR3 nucleotide sequence: TGTGCCAGCAGCTTCATAGGAAGGGGGAACACTGAAGCTTTCTTT. It translates to CASSFIGRGNTEAFF. This rearrangement joins TRBV7-8 to TRBJ1-1; D might be TRBD1 (5 bases). Germline CDR1 reads SGHVS; CDR2 reads FQNEAQ. There are 15 residues in the CDR3. Trimming took off 3 bases at V and 1 base at J, with 12 bases between the two ends. Looking up the rest from reference TRBV7-8 and TRBJ1-1 gives the full variable domain: GAGVSQSPRYKVAKRGQDVALRCDPISGHVSLFWYQQALGQGPEFLTYFQNEAQLDKSGLPSDRFFAERPEGSVSTLKIQRTQQEDSAVYLCASSFIGRGNTEAFFGQGTRLTVV.